The next 15 T cell receptor beta chains were all read from a single sample in a study of cytomegalovirus exposure and HLA in healthy donors. PCR involved 60 Vbeta and 13 Jbeta primers. This table comes from immunoSEQ multiplex PCR, and its TCRdb copy is limited to in-frame clones, with some not included. This table has more than 150,000 clones, approximately 85% appearing once. The sample taken for sequencing was PBMCs. The receptors come from a girl aged 5-17 years in good health and CMV-seropositive.

The chain is built from TRBV19 and TRBJ1-1; 9 bases align to TRBD1. The CDR3 length is 16 residues. V lost 1 base, J lost 1 base, and 4 bases stayed unmatched. Germline V gene lookup returns CDR1 LNHDA and CDR2 SQIVND (reference sequence). CDR3 coding DNA: TGTGCCAGTAGTATAGTTGGGACAGGGTGGAACACTGAAGCTTTCTTT. Translated: CASSIVGTGWNTEAFF.

The rearrangement links TRBV10-3 to TRBJ2-1, with 8 bases fitting TRBD2. Germline lookup yields CDR1 ENHRY and CDR2 SYGVKD. The length of the CDR3 is 16 residues. Trimming removed 4 bases from V and 7 bases from J; junction bases left unmatched: 12. The DNA for the CDR3 is TGTGCCATCAGTGCCTCATCCGGGGGGGCTGGGAATGAGCAGTTCTTC. The encoded protein is CAISASSGGAGNEQFF.

This chain links TRBV5-1 with TRBJ2-2; 11 bases line up with TRBD2. In germline, CDR1 is SGHRS, CDR2 YFSETQ. The CDR3 loop spans 17 amino acids. With 2 bases clipped from V and 4 bases from J, the junction kept 7 bases outside the gene matches. The CDR3 sequence: CASSFATSGVLTGELFF. The DNA for the CDR3 is TGCGCCAGCAGCTTCGCGACTAGCGGGGTTCTCACCGGGGAGCTGTTTTTT.

J is TRBJ1-5 and V is TRBV19, with D perhaps TRBD1 (6 bases). From germline, CDR1 is LNHDA and CDR2 SQIVND (reference sequence). V lost 10 bases and J lost 0, with 16 bases in between. The CDR3 is 15 amino acids. CDR3 bases: TGTGCCACCGAGGACAGAGACTATAGCAATCAGCCCCAGCATTTT. It yields the protein CATEDRDYSNQPQHF.

The chain uses TRBV30 and TRBJ1-1; D gene ambiguous. From germline, CDR1 is GTSNPN and CDR2 SVGIG (reference sequence). Trimming took off 5 bases at V and 6 bases at J, with 13 bases between the two ends. The CDR3 covers 12 residues. CDR3 loop: CAWDPLGSEAFF. CDR3 sequence (DNA): TGTGCCTGGGACCCTTTGGGCTCTGAAGCTTTCTTT.

This clone has just a few counts. V gene TRBV6-5 combines with J gene TRBJ1-2; 9 positions match TRBD1. In germline, CDR1 is MNHEY, CDR2 SVGAGI. Losses at the gene ends were 2 bases for V and 4 bases for J; bases not matched to a gene: 5. The CDR3 consists of 15 residues. CDR3 region: CASSYPTGGGYGYTF. The CDR3 DNA follows: TGTGCCAGCAGTTACCCCACAGGGGGCGGCTATGGCTACACCTTC.

The sample holds a few counts of this clone. Here the CDR3 reads CAISESAGGNEKLFF. CDR3 in DNA: TGTGCCATCAGTGAGTCGGCAGGGGGTAATGAAAAACTGTTTTTT. The rearrangement joins TRBV10-3 to TRBJ1-4; 7 nucleotides line up with TRBD1. Per germline, CDR1 ENHRY and CDR2 SYGVKD. The CDR3 loop spans 15 amino acids. With 0 bases clipped from V and 4 bases from J, the junction kept 2 bases outside the gene matches.

The chain couples TRBV5-1 to TRBJ1-2; 9 bases align to TRBD1. The CDR3 covers 14 residues. J gave up 4 bases and V 1 base, and 2 bases lay outside the gene matches. The germline gives CDR1 SGHRS, CDR2 YFSETQ. The CDR3 protein is CASSLTGGSYGYTF. The DNA for the CDR3 is TGCGCCAGCAGCTTGACAGGGGGCAGCTATGGCTACACCTTC.

The chain uses TRBV4-2 and TRBJ2-3, with TRBD2 matching 13 bases. J gave up 1 base and V 2 bases, and 3 bases lay outside the gene matches. Germline loops: CDR1 LGHNA, CDR2 YNFKEQ. This CDR3 region has 17 residues. The CDR3 bases are TGTGCCAGCAGCCAACCCGGACTAGCGGGAGGCACAGATACGCAGTATTTT. Translated, it gives CASSQPGLAGGTDTQYF.

This sequence joins TRBV5-6 and TRBJ1-5; D is possibly TRBD1 (6 bases). The germline V and J ends were trimmed by 1 base and 2 bases, with 13 bases remaining between them. The CDR3 is 16 amino acids. Germline CDR1 is SGHDT and CDR2 is YYEEEE. The CDR3 sequence is CASSLLGRGGNQPQHF. DNA of the CDR3: TGTGCCAGCAGCTTGCTTGGGAGGGGGGGCAATCAGCCCCAGCATTTT.

The CDR3 sequence is CASSLGTGLNQPQHF. The CDR3 nucleotides read TGTGCCAGCAGCTTGGGAACAGGGCTAAATCAGCCCCAGCATTTT. The rearrangement links TRBV5-4 to TRBJ1-5; D possibly corresponds to TRBD1 (6 bases). CDR1 SGHNT and CDR2 YYREEE come from the germline V gene (reference sequence). The CDR3 sequence is 15 residues long. The V end was cut by 0 bases, the J end by 4 bases, with 11 bases between.

This clone was counted a single time. The chain uses TRBV7-8 and TRBJ2-1; the match to TRBD2 covers 9 bases. J lost 1 base, V lost 8 bases, and 3 bases had no gene match. Germline assignment: CDR1 SGHVS and CDR2 FQNEAQ. This CDR3 comprises 14 residues. CDR3 loop: CASQSGGSYNEQFF. CDR3 nucleotides: TGTGCCAGCCAAAGCGGGGGGTCCTACAATGAGCAGTTCTTC.

This clone occurred once. The chain is built from TRBV2 and TRBJ2-1; 7 bases match TRBD2. CDR3 length equals 15 residues. The V and J ends lost 6 bases and 3 bases, in that order; junction bases with no gene match: 8. From germline, CDR1 is SNHLY and CDR2 FYNNEI. CDR3 amino acids: CASSLGGGFYNEQFF. The CDR3 DNA sequence: TGTGCCAGCAGCCTTGGGGGGGGGTTCTACAATGAGCAGTTCTTC.

This clone was observed a single time. The chain has TRBV6-4 and TRBJ2-1; tentative D call: TRBD1 (5 bases). Trimming pared 0 bases from V and 9 bases from J, leaving 15 bases between. This CDR3 comprises 15 residues. The germline CDR1 and CDR2 sequences are MRHNA and SNTAGT. The chain's CDR3 is CASSDSFDSPTEQFF. CDR3 coding DNA: TGTGCCAGCAGTGACTCGTTTGACAGCCCAACTGAGCAGTTCTTC.

This chain connects TRBV5-6 to TRBJ2-5; 8 positions match TRBD2. The CDR3 is 17 amino acids. J lost 2 bases, V lost 2 bases, and 11 bases had no gene match. The germline V gene encodes CDR1 SGHDT and CDR2 YYEEEE. CDR3 residues: CASSFVVVERGQETQYF. Here the CDR3 DNA reads TGTGCCAGCAGCTTTGTGGTTGTAGAGCGGGGGCAAGAGACCCAGTACTTC.